This TCR beta chain was recorded in a study of CD8 T cells in ankylosing spondylitis (dated by TCRdb to between 2016 and 2019). About the investigation overall: The study set out to find disease-linked TCR variants by profiling T cell receptor beta repertoires in ankylosing spondylitis patients and healthy donors. Peripheral blood was sampled, and synovial fluid was additionally collected from ankylosing spondylitis patients. The full study cohort comprised 25 or so ankylosing spondylitis patients and about a hundred healthy donors.

This clonotype was counted ten times or more. Its antigen remains undetermined. No much larger clonotype is one base removed from it; base qualities were not supplied. Taken from cysteine to phenylalanine, the CDR3 has 13 residues. Only the CDR3 region is kept as DNA, spanning 39 bases read in frame from base 1. V and J lose 6 bases and 5 bases, and a span of 10 bases separates them. The germline V gene sets CDR1 to SNHLY and CDR2 to FYNNEI. The run used an Illumina HiSeq 2500. Quantitative 5'-RACE with molecular barcodes was the method used to prepare the TCR beta libraries. The authors processed their data as follows. A new computational method based on a probabilistic model of VDJ rearrangement was used to identify disease-linked TCR variants. In TCRdb, the public reads were trimmed at Q25 with fastp and aligned with MiXCR, with productive beta chains retained. Identical CDR3 protein sequences are pooled into one entry, listed with their most common genes and DNA. TCRdb's processing, not the study's, gives the V and J calls here. In all, the sample holds about 100,000 distinct CDR3 sequences, and 7.5% to 9% of those were seen once. Under 6% of the sample goes to the ten largest clones.

Beyond this particular receptor, the publication reports: In peripheral blood, the disease-linked clones were found at relatively low frequencies and had a CD8+ phenotype. Some motif variants were previously reported in synovial fluid and blood of reactive arthritis patients, suggesting common disease-initiation mechanisms. Blood from ankylosing spondylitis patients appeared to be characterized by a TCR beta motif composed of under ten highly homologous amino acid variants. According to the report, matched synovial fluid samples from ankylosing spondylitis patients were significantly enriched for the disease-linked clones.

This sequence uses TRBV2 and TRBJ2-2; confidence is insufficient to name the D gene. This receptor was obtained from a male donor with ankylosing spondylitis or in good health (not recorded which). The sample was blood, either unsorted or a sorted T cell fraction (not recorded which). The CDR3 region has the sequence CASRMARTGELFF. The DNA reads TGTGCCAGCAGGATGGCGAGGACCGGGGAGCTGTTTTTT.